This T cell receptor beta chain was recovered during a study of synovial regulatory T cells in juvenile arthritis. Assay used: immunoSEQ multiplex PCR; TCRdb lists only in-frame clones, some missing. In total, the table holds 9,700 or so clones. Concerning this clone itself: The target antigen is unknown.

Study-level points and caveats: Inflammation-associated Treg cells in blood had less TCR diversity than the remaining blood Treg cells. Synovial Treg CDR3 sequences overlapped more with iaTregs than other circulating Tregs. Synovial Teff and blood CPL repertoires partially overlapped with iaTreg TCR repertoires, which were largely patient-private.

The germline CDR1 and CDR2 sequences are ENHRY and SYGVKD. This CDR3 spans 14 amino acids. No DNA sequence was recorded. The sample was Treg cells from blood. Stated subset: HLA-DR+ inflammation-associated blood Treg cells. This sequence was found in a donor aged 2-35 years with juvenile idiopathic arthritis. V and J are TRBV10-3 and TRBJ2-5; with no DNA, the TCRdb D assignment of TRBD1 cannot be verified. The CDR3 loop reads CAIREGDRSYEQYF.